This TCR beta chain was sequenced during a study of beta chain features in type 1 diabetes. Expressed TCRB transcripts were sequenced after all isolated RNA was converted to cDNA. The repertoire was sequenced with immunoSEQ multiplex PCR; TCRdb's copy has only in-frame clones and lacks some. The sample has approximately 260,000 clones, approximately 24% seen once; the top ten hold approximately 0.011%. General study results and limits: Although PCR might favor shorter templates, it would do so equally in patients and controls. People with Type 1 diabetes carried modestly yet significantly shorter TCRB CDR3s in all four CD4+ subsets. Whether HLA type influences TCRB rearrangement remained unresolved here. Naive, central memory and Treg TCRB repertoires seemed to resemble each other more closely in patients than they did in healthy donors.

Once sorted, every population was more than 95% pure. V lost 6 bases to trimming and J lost 6 bases; unmatched junction nucleotides: 11. CDR1 and CDR2 (germline): KGHSH, LQKENI. The CDR3 runs to 15 residues. As for this clone: Antigen unknown.

This clonotype was sampled from a young woman with type 1 diabetes. Material: naive CD4+ T cells from blood. The rearrangement joins TRBV18 to TRBJ1-5; TRBD1 aligns across 7 bases. This CDR3 is CASSAWTGQAQPQHF. The DNA for the CDR3 is TGTGCCAGCTCGGCCTGGACAGGCCAGGCTCAGCCCCAGCATTTT.